The clone carrying this T cell receptor beta chain occurred many times. Its target is unknown. V was pared by 6 bases and J by 5 bases, with 3 bases of the junction left unmatched. The length of the CDR3 is 12 residues. Per the germline V gene, CDR1 is MNHNY and CDR2 is SVGAGI (reference sequence). This record comes from a study of CD8 T cells in ankylosing spondylitis. The study's findings and limits: From matched ankylosing spondylitis synovial fluid, disease-linked clones were reportedly recovered at significantly enriched levels. A TCR beta motif of eight or nine highly homologous variants seemed to mark ankylosing spondylitis blood. CD8+ by phenotype, disease-linked clones were relatively rare in peripheral blood.

Each CDR3 protein is one row after TCRdb ran MiXCR on the 5' RACE reads. The repertoire holds around 53,000 distinct CDR3 sequences, with around 7.4% as singletons. The sample taken for sequencing was blood, either unsorted or a sorted T cell fraction (not recorded which). V gene TRBV6-6 combines with J gene TRBJ2-7; 8 positions agree with TRBD2. The TCR originated in a female donor with ankylosing spondylitis or in good health (not recorded which). CDR3 DNA: TGTGCCAGCAGCCTTAGCGGGGACGAGCAGTACGTC. Translation: CASSLSGDEQYV.